The 10 T cell receptor beta chains presented below share a single source sample, sequenced in a study of blood T cell repertoires in COVID-19. The assay was immunoSEQ multiplex PCR, and TCRdb's table has in-frame clones only and misses some. The sample holds about 300,000 clones, around 83% seen once. Input material: peripheral blood. Receptor source: a woman aged 45 to 65 with acute or convalescent COVID-19.

This clone was detected only a few times. The rearrangement uses TRBV6-4 and TRBJ2-1; a weak D match, TRBD2 (5 bases). There are 13 residues in the CDR3. Germline V gene sequence: CDR1 MRHNA, CDR2 SNTAGT. V lost 9 bases and J 8 bases, leaving 17 bases between the germline ends. CDR3 coding DNA: TGTGCCAGTCTCGACCGGGAATCCCATGAGCAGTTCTTC. Translation: CASLDRESHEQFF.

The genes are TRBV30 and TRBJ2-5; 11 bases are shared with TRBD2. Losses at the gene ends were 5 bases for V and 5 bases for J; bases not matched to a gene: 16. CDR1 is GTSNPN, CDR2 SVGIG, per germline (reference sequence). The CDR3 covers 17 residues. Here the CDR3 reads CAWRLAGGPTGGETQYF. DNA of the CDR3: TGTGCCTGGCGTCTAGCGGGAGGTCCTACCGGGGGGGAGACCCAGTACTTC. Variable domain in full (rest from reference TRBV30 and TRBJ2-5): SQTIHQWPATLVQPVGSPLSLECTVEGTSNPNLYWYRQAAGRGLQLLFYSVGIGQISSEVPQNLSASRPQDRQFILSSKKLLLSDSGFYLCAWRLAGGPTGGETQYFGPGTRLLVL.

This sequence joins TRBV19 and TRBJ2-1; possibly TRBD1 for D (5 bases). Germline loops: CDR1 LNHDA, CDR2 SQIVND (reference sequence). This CDR3 contains 15 residues. The V and J ends lost 5 bases and 0 bases respectively, with 11 bases between them. CDR3 nucleotide sequence: TGTGCCAGTAGTTCAGGGTTCCCCTCCTACAATGAGCAGTTCTTC. Protein: CASSSGFPSYNEQFF. Together with reference TRBV19 and TRBJ2-1, the CDR3 gives the full variable domain: DGGITQSPKYLFRKEGQNVTLSCEQNLNHDAMYWYRQDPGQGLRLIYYSQIVNDFQKGDIAEGYSVSREKKESFPLTVTSAQKNPTAFYLCASSSGFPSYNEQFFGPGTRLTVL.

The chain recombines TRBV12-3 or TRBV12-4 with TRBJ1-6; D is possibly TRBD1 (5 bases). The CDR3 consists of 12 residues. Trimming cost V 2 bases and J 14 bases, with 10 bases left between them. DNA for the CDR3: TGTGCCAGCAGTTTATCGACAGTTTCCCTCCACTTT. It is translated as CASSLSTVSLHF.

The gene calls are TRBV6-5 and TRBJ2-3; 7 positions agree with TRBD2. The CDR3 contains 15 residues. CDR1 MNHEY and CDR2 SVGAGI come from the germline V gene. V dropped 0 bases and J dropped 1; count of bases not matched to a gene: 1. Written as DNA, the CDR3 is TGTGCCAGCAGTTACTCAAGCGGGGGCACAGATACGCAGTATTTT. Residues: CASSYSSGGTDTQYF.

The rearrangement joins TRBV5-4 to TRBJ2-1, with D unresolved. The V and J ends lost 4 bases and 2 bases respectively, with 7 bases between them. Per germline, CDR1 SGHNT and CDR2 YYREEE (reference sequence). CDR3 length equals 13 residues. The CDR3 coding sequence is TGTGCCAGCAGCAACGCGGCCTACAATGAGCAGTTCTTC. This encodes CASSNAAYNEQFF. The full variable domain, its missing parts supplied by reference TRBV5-4 and TRBJ2-1, is ETGVTQSPTHLIKTRGQQVTLRCSSQSGHNTVSWYQQALGQGPQFIFQYYREEENGRGNFPPRFSGLQFPNYSSELNVNALELDDSALYLCASSNAAYNEQFFGPGTRLTVL.

This clone was counted a few times. The chain employs TRBV2 and TRBJ2-2, with 8 bases that match TRBD1. J lost 6 bases, V lost 7 bases, and 7 bases had no gene match. The CDR3 is made up of 14 amino acids. Germline V gene sequence: CDR1 SNHLY, CDR2 FYNNEI. This CDR3 reads CASNADRVAGELFF. The CDR3 nucleotides are TGTGCCAGCAATGCGGACAGGGTGGCCGGGGAGCTGTTTTTT.

The chain recombines TRBV5-1 with TRBJ2-7; TRBD1 matches at 9 bases. Germline CDR1 is SGHRS and CDR2 is YFSETQ. CDR3 length equals 13 residues. With V trimmed by 5 bases and J by 3 bases, 3 bases remained unmatched. The CDR3 reads CASSRDRVYEQYF. For the CDR3, the DNA is TGCGCCAGCAGTCGGGACAGGGTCTACGAGCAGTACTTC.

J is TRBJ1-1 and V is TRBV10-3; 9 bases agree with TRBD1. CDR1 and CDR2 (germline): ENHRY, SYGVKD. CDR3 length: 14 residues. The junction had 3 bases not matched to a gene; V was cut back by 2 bases and J by 5 bases. The CDR3: CAISERTGETEAFF. The CDR3 DNA reads as TGTGCCATCAGTGAGCGGACAGGGGAAACTGAAGCTTTCTTT.

V is TRBV3-1 (or the pseudogene TRBV3-2) and J is TRBJ2-6; D gene ambiguous. V was pared by 8 bases and J by 4 bases, with 9 bases between. The CDR3 runs 13 residues. The V gene's germline CDR1 is LGHDT and CDR2 YNNKEL (reference sequence). CDR3 sequence reads: CASHLSGANVLTF. CDR3 coding DNA: TGTGCCAGCCACTTATCAGGGGCCAACGTCCTGACTTTC.